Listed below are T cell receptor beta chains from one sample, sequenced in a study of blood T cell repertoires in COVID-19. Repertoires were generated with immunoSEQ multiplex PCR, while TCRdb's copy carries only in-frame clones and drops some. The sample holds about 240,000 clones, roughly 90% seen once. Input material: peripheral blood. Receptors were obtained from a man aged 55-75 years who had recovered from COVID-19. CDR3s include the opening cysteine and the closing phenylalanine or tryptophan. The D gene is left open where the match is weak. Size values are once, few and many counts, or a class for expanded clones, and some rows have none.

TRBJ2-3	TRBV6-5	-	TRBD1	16	TGTGCCAGCAGTTACTCGACGGGACAGGGGTCAGATACGCAGTATTTT	CASSYSTGQGSDTQYF
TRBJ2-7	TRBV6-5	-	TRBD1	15	TGTGCCAGCAGACTCGGGGGACAGGTCTCCTACGAGCAGTACTTC	CASRLGGQVSYEQYF
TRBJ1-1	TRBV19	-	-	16	TGTGCCAGTAGTATCTCATCGCTCCGAGTCGGAGCTGAAGCTTTCTTT	CASSISSLRVGAEAFF
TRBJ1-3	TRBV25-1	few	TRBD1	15	TGTGCCAGCGTACCCACAGGGGCGCGTGGAAACACCATATATTTT	CASVPTGARGNTIYF
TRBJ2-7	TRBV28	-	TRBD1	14	TGTGCCAGCTTGGGACAGGGAGGAACCTACGAGCAGTACTTC	CASLGQGGTYEQYF
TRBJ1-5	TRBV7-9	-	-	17	TGTGCCAGCAGCTTAGTCGATGGACAGTATAGCAATCAGCCCCAGCATTTT	CASSLVDGQYSNQPQHF
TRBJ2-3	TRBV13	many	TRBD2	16	TGTGCCAGCAGCACCCCTAGCGGGGGCCACACAGATACGCAGTATTTT	CASSTPSGGHTDTQYF
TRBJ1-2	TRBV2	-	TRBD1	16	TGTGCCAGCAGTGGGGCCGGGACAGAAATTAACTATGGCTACACCTTC	CASSGAGTEINYGYTF
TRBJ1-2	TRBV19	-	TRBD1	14	TGTGCCAGTTTTCTAGGGACAGGACAACATGGCTACACCTTC	CASFLGTGQHGYTF
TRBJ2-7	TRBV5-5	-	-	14	TGTGCCAGCAGGCCGGCTAGCTCTGGCTACGAGCAGTACTTC	CASRPASSGYEQYF
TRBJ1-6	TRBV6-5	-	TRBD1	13	TGTGCCAGCAGCAGGGGGCGTAATTCACCCCTCCACTTT	CASSRGRNSPLHF
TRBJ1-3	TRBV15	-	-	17	TGTGCCACCAGCAGAACGTACACAGGGCTTTCTGGAAACACCATATATTTT	CATSRTYTGLSGNTIYF
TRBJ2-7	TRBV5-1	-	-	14	TGCGCCAGCAGCTTGCGGACAGACCTCTACGAGCAGTACTTC	CASSLRTDLYEQYF
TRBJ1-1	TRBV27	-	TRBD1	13	TGTGCCAGCAGTCCGCAGGGGGGCACTGAAGCTTTCTTT	CASSPQGGTEAFF